Following are 27 T cell receptor beta chains from one sample sequenced in a study of cytomegalovirus exposure and HLA in healthy donors. The PCR had 60 Vbeta and 13 Jbeta primers. Generated by immunoSEQ multiplex PCR, the TCRdb table keeps only in-frame clones and is missing some. The table has 150,000 to 200,000 clones, 75% to 85% seen once. The sample taken for sequencing was PBMCs. These receptors were taken from a woman in her 50s in good health and CMV-seronegative.

This sequence joins TRBV11-2 and TRBJ2-2; D unclear. V dropped 6 bases and J dropped 3 bases, with 14 bases sitting between them. CDR3 size: 15 residues. Germline V CDR1 and CDR2: SGHAT, FQNNGV. In DNA, the CDR3 is TGTGCCAGCAGGCTTAGCAACTCAGACACCGGGGAGCTGTTTTTT. As protein: CASRLSNSDTGELFF. Full variable domain (missing parts from reference TRBV11-2 and TRBJ2-2): EAGVAQSPRYKIIEKRQSVAFWCNPISGHATLYWYQQILGQGPKLLIQFQNNGVVDDSQLPKDRFSAERLKGVDSTLKIQPAKLEDSAVYLCASRLSNSDTGELFFGEGSRLTVL.

The gene calls are TRBV4-3 and TRBJ1-2; 7 bases are shared with TRBD1. Trimming took 4 bases from V and 4 from J; bases not matched to a gene: 3. Germline V lookup: CDR1 LGHNA, CDR2 YSLEER. The length of the CDR3 is 13 residues. The CDR3 DNA reads TGCGCCAGCAGCCCCGGGACAGCCTATGGCTACACCTTC. The encoded protein is CASSPGTAYGYTF.

This clone was detected only a few times. The chain recombines TRBV6-1 with TRBJ2-7; maybe TRBD1 (6 bases). Germline-derived CDR1 and CDR2 are MNHNS and SASEGT. Deletions cut 7 bases from V and 3 bases from J, with 13 bases between. This CDR3 spans 13 amino acids. The CDR3 coding sequence is TGTGCCAGCACCCTAGGGGGTTTCTACGAGCAGTACTTC. Protein sequence: CASTLGGFYEQYF.

This chain connects TRBV4-2 to TRBJ2-5; 7 nucleotides align to TRBD2. The assigned J gene may be wrong: the sequence end matches TRBJ2-7 better. This CDR3 has 15 residues. The germline V gene has CDR1 LGHNA and CDR2 YNFKEQ. The CDR3 DNA reads TGTGCCAGCAGCGCCCGACTAGCACAACCCTACGAGCAGTACTTC. Protein: CASSARLAQPYEQYF.

The chain is built from TRBV2 and TRBJ1-4; TRBD1 agrees at 7 bases. Trimming removed 3 bases from V and 15 bases from J; junction bases left unmatched: 13. Per germline, CDR1 SNHLY and CDR2 FYNNEI. The CDR3 runs 14 residues. The CDR3 nucleotides read TGTGCCAGCAGTGAGGGACAGAAGTCTATACGGGTGTTTTTT. It codes for CASSEGQKSIRVFF.

This clone has more than one count but fewer than ten. The J gene is TRBJ2-1, the V gene TRBV29-1; 7 bases line up with TRBD1. This CDR3 contains 12 residues. V shed 6 bases, J shed 8 bases, and the junction held 7 bases outside the gene matches. Germline assignment: CDR1 SQVTM and CDR2 ANQGSEA. The CDR3 nucleotides are TGCAGCGTGTACAGGGGACCCCATGAGCAGTTCTTC. It encodes CSVYRGPHEQFF.

The CDR3 is CASSLEAGVIGANVLTF. CDR3 in DNA: TGCGCCAGCAGCTTGGAAGCAGGGGTAATCGGGGCCAACGTCCTGACTTTC. V usage is TRBV5-1 and J usage is TRBJ2-6; tentative D call: TRBD1 (6 bases). Germline V gives CDR1 SGHRS, CDR2 YFSETQ. This CDR3 is 17 amino acids long. Between the trimmed V and J ends, which lost 0 bases and 4 bases, there was a span of 14 bases.

The CDR3 sequence: CASSFEVGPITYEQYF. For the CDR3, the DNA is TGTGCCAGCAGCTTTGAAGTGGGGCCGATAACCTACGAGCAGTACTTC. The rearrangement links TRBV11-2 to TRBJ2-7, with D possibly TRBD1 on 5 matching bases. Germline lookup yields CDR1 SGHAT and CDR2 FQNNGV. This CDR3 spans 16 amino acids. Trimming cost V 3 bases and J 2 bases, with 17 bases left between them. The variable domain in full, with the rest retrieved from reference TRBV11-2 and TRBJ2-7, is EAGVAQSPRYKIIEKRQSVAFWCNPISGHATLYWYQQILGQGPKLLIQFQNNGVVDDSQLPKDRFSAERLKGVDSTLKIQPAKLEDSAVYLCASSFEVGPITYEQYFGPGTRLTVT.

The table lists this clone with a few counts. The chain has TRBV28 and TRBJ1-5; 9 nucleotides match TRBD1. Germline values: CDR1 MDHEN, CDR2 SYDVKM. With 9 bases clipped from V and 6 bases from J, the junction kept 12 bases outside the gene matches. The CDR3 contains 15 residues. In DNA, the CDR3 is TGTGCCAGTCAAAATGGCCGGACAGGGGTTCAGCCCCAGCATTTT. It encodes CASQNGRTGVQPQHF. The complete variable domain, with remaining parts taken from reference TRBV28 and TRBJ1-5, reads DVKVTQSSRYLVKRTGEKVFLECVQDMDHENMFWYRQDPGLGLRLIYFSYDVKMKEKGDIPEGYSVSREKKERFSLILESASTNQTSMYLCASQNGRTGVQPQHFGDGTRLSIL.

V and J are TRBV28 and TRBJ1-5; D is unresolved. Germline V gene sequence: CDR1 MDHEN, CDR2 SYDVKM. The CDR3 spans 16 residues. V lost 6 bases and J lost 3, with 18 bases in between. CDR3 sequence reads: CASRPRMFGINQPQHF. The DNA for the CDR3 is TGTGCCAGCAGACCGAGGATGTTTGGAATCAATCAGCCCCAGCATTTT. The variable domain in full, with the rest retrieved from reference TRBV28 and TRBJ1-5, is DVKVTQSSRYLVKRTGEKVFLECVQDMDHENMFWYRQDPGLGLRLIYFSYDVKMKEKGDIPEGYSVSREKKERFSLILESASTNQTSMYLCASRPRMFGINQPQHFGDGTRLSIL.

The sample holds a few counts of this clone. The gene calls are TRBV7-9 and TRBJ2-3; tentative D call: TRBD2 (5 bases). V was trimmed by 8 bases and J by 6 bases, leaving 24 bases between them. The length of the CDR3 is 16 residues. Germline lookup yields CDR1 SEHNR and CDR2 FQNEAQ (reference sequence). The CDR3 protein is CASSNEASPFRDTQYF. The CDR3 DNA reads as TGTGCCAGCTCAAACGAGGCTAGCCCCTTTCGTGATACGCAGTATTTT.

The chain has TRBV18 and TRBJ2-5, with D uncertain. Germline-derived CDR1 and CDR2 are KGHSH and LQKENI. The CDR3 loop spans 15 amino acids. V was trimmed by 3 bases and J by 5 bases, leaving 16 bases between them. This CDR3 is CASSPRQGSGETQYF. The DNA for the CDR3 is TGTGCCAGCTCACCCCGACAAGGTTCCGGTGAGACCCAGTACTTC.

V is TRBV28 and J is TRBJ2-7; 10 positions match TRBD2. The V gene's germline CDR1 is MDHEN and CDR2 SYDVKM. The junction had 4 bases not matched to a gene; V was cut back by 6 bases and J by 2 bases. The CDR3 is 14 residues long. This CDR3 reads CASRLGLAAYEQYF. CDR3 DNA: TGTGCCAGCAGACTTGGACTAGCGGCCTACGAGCAGTACTTC.

This chain joins TRBV5-6 and TRBJ2-2; 8 bases line up with TRBD2. The CDR3 is 16 residues long. Germline V CDR1 and CDR2: SGHDT, YYEEEE. V lost 0 bases to trimming and J lost 4 bases; unmatched junction nucleotides: 5. The DNA for the CDR3 is TGTGCCAGCAGCTTGGTCCCCGGGAGGGGCACCGGGGAGCTGTTTTTT. Translation gives CASSLVPGRGTGELFF.

The chain has TRBV18 and TRBJ1-1; the D gene is possibly TRBD1 (6 bases). The CDR3 contains 15 residues. V was trimmed by 5 bases and J by 7 bases, leaving 20 bases between them. Germline loops: CDR1 KGHSH, CDR2 LQKENI. The CDR3 spells CASSGFGGAFFEAFF. CDR3 nucleotides: TGTGCCAGCTCAGGGTTCGGGGGGGCGTTCTTTGAAGCTTTCTTT.

V usage is TRBV4-3 and J usage is TRBJ1-2, with no clear D. CDR1 LGHNA and CDR2 YSLEER come from the germline V gene. V was shortened by 0 bases and J by 2 bases, with 10 bases between the two germline ends. The CDR3 loop spans 15 amino acids. CDR3 region: CASSQDIQSNYGYTF. The CDR3 DNA reads TGCGCCAGCAGCCAAGATATACAATCCAACTATGGCTACACCTTC.

V usage is TRBV28 and J usage is TRBJ2-7; the match to TRBD1 covers 9 bases. CDR1 is MDHEN and CDR2 is SYDVKM in the germline V gene. This CDR3 spans 14 amino acids. V gave up 2 bases and J gave up 3 bases; unmatched junction bases: 2. The chain's CDR3 is CASSLVGQGYEQYF. The CDR3 DNA follows: TGTGCCAGCAGTTTAGTGGGACAGGGCTACGAGCAGTACTTC.

This chain links TRBV6-5 with TRBJ1-3; D unresolved. Germline-derived CDR1 and CDR2 are MNHEY and SVGAGI. This CDR3 is built from 14 residues. The V and J ends lost 6 bases and 2 bases respectively, with 11 bases between them. The CDR3 is CASRKTGAGNTIYF. The CDR3 DNA reads TGTGCCAGCAGAAAGACGGGAGCTGGAAACACCATATATTTT.

This rearrangement joins TRBV18 to TRBJ2-2; a weak D match, TRBD2 (6 bases). V was clipped by 2 bases and J by 3 bases, with 13 bases between them. Per germline, CDR1 KGHSH and CDR2 LQKENI. This CDR3 has 16 residues. CDR3 region: CASSPSPGGDTGELFF. The DNA of the CDR3 is TGTGCCAGCTCACCAAGTCCAGGCGGGGACACCGGGGAGCTGTTTTTT. The full variable domain, with the rest looked up from reference TRBV18 and TRBJ2-2, is NAGVMQNPRHLVRRRGQEARLRCSPMKGHSHVYWYRQLPEEGLKFMVYLQKENIIDESGMPKERFSAEFPKEGPSILRIQQVVRGDSAAYFCASSPSPGGDTGELFFGEGSRLTVL.

V and J are TRBV7-9 and TRBJ1-2; TRBD1 agrees at 9 bases. CDR3 length equals 13 residues. J was trimmed by 8 bases and V by 1 base; bases with no gene match: 2. From germline, CDR1 is SEHNR and CDR2 FQNEAQ (reference sequence). In nucleotides, the CDR3 is TGTGCCAGCAGCTTAGGACAGGGGGAAGGCTACACCTTC. It encodes CASSLGQGEGYTF.

This rearrangement joins TRBV14 to TRBJ1-4, with TRBD1 matching 7 bases. Trimming at V came to 0 bases and at J to 10 bases, leaving 11 bases not matched to a gene. From germline, CDR1 is SGHDN and CDR2 FVKESK. CDR3 length: 16 amino acids. The CDR3 loop is CASSQELNARTGKLFF. The CDR3 DNA reads as TGTGCCAGCAGCCAAGAGTTGAACGCAAGGACAGGAAAACTGTTTTTT.

The chain uses TRBV7-9 and TRBJ1-1, with a possible D match to TRBD1 (5 bases). The germline V and J ends were trimmed by 3 bases and 1 base, with 12 bases remaining between them. CDR1 and CDR2 (germline): SEHNR, FQNEAQ (reference sequence). This CDR3 region has 15 residues. CDR3 DNA sequence: TGTGCCAGCAGCTTCGTGGGGGGTTCGAACACTGAAGCTTTCTTT. Translation gives CASSFVGGSNTEAFF.

This chain links TRBV27 with TRBJ1-2; maybe TRBD1 (5 bases). CDR1 is MNHEY and CDR2 is SMNVEV in the germline V gene (reference sequence). The V end was cut by 3 bases, the J end by 4 bases, with 15 bases between. The CDR3 runs to 15 residues. The CDR3 sequence is CASSFSGRRGYGYTF. The CDR3 DNA sequence: TGTGCCAGCAGTTTCTCGGGACGGCGGGGCTATGGCTACACCTTC.

The chain is built from TRBV4-1 and TRBJ2-7, with D possibly matching TRBD2 (7 bases). V dropped 3 bases and J dropped 0 bases, with 12 bases sitting between them. The CDR3 loop spans 15 amino acids. Looked up from germline, CDR1 is MGHRA and CDR2 is YSYEKL. CDR3 residues: CASSQGGTPSYEQYF. Written as DNA, the CDR3 is TGCGCCAGCAGCCAGGGGGGGACACCCTCCTACGAGCAGTACTTC.

The rearrangement links TRBV30 to TRBJ2-7, with TRBD1 identical over 7 bases. The CDR3 runs 14 residues. Germline-derived CDR1 and CDR2 are GTSNPN and SVGIG (reference sequence). V trimming: 2 bases; J trimming: 2 bases; junction bases outside the gene matches: 6. The CDR3 region has the DNA TGTGCCTGGAGTCCCTGGGGACAGACCTACGAGCAGTACTTC. It codes for CAWSPWGQTYEQYF.

The V gene is TRBV27, the J gene TRBJ2-2; the match to TRBD2 covers 9 bases. Germline values: CDR1 MNHEY, CDR2 SMNVEV (reference sequence). The V gene end was trimmed by 5 bases and the J gene end by 3 bases; junction bases not matched to a gene: 13. CDR3 length: 18 residues. The CDR3 protein is CASSHRVAGVLDTGELFF. The CDR3 region has the DNA TGTGCCAGCAGTCACCGTGTAGCGGGAGTTTTGGACACCGGGGAGCTGTTTTTT.

The chain recombines TRBV19 with TRBJ1-1, with 10 positions matching TRBD1. V gave up 4 bases and J gave up 3 bases; unmatched junction bases: 8. In germline, CDR1 is LNHDA, CDR2 SQIVND (reference sequence). This CDR3 is built from 16 residues. In DNA, the CDR3 is TGTGCCAGTAGTAGAGGGACAGGGGAATGGGACACTGAAGCTTTCTTT. It specifies CASSRGTGEWDTEAFF.